Here is one T cell receptor beta chain with its context. This table comes from immunoSEQ multiplex PCR, and its TCRdb copy is limited to in-frame clones, with some not included. The sample records more than 95,000 clones, about 83% being singletons. This entry is derived from a study of control samples from healthy donors and cancer patients. CDR3 length: 15 amino acids. Per the germline V gene, CDR1 is MNHNY and CDR2 is SVGAGI (reference sequence). The V and J ends lost 0 bases and 0 bases respectively, with 7 bases between them. The sample comprised blood. This sequence originates from a woman aged 45-59 years in good health. The chain links TRBV6-6 to TRBJ2-3; D is uncertain. DNA of the CDR3: TGTGCCAGCAGTTACTCCCTCACTAGCACAGATACGCAGTATTTT. Translation: CASSYSLTSTDTQYF.